This T cell receptor (beta chain) derives from a study of CD8 T cells in ankylosing spondylitis. The study's findings and limits: In the blood and synovial fluid of reactive arthritis, some motif variants had been previously reported. From matched ankylosing spondylitis synovial fluid, disease-linked clones were reportedly recovered at significantly enriched levels.

In TCRdb, the 5' RACE reads were re-called with MiXCR into one record per CDR3 protein. The table shows 250,000 or so distinct CDR3 sequences, with approximately 24% occurring only once. This CDR3 is 14 amino acids long. The V segment lost 7 bases and the J segment 0 bases; nucleotides outside the gene matches: 6. CDR1 and CDR2 from the germline V gene are SQVTM and ANQGSEA. Concerning this clonotype itself: The antigen is undetermined.

Specimen: blood, either unsorted or a sorted T cell fraction (not recorded which). This sequence was found in a male donor with ankylosing spondylitis or in good health (not recorded which). The chain has TRBV29-1 and TRBJ2-3; 8 bases match TRBD1. The CDR3 region has the DNA TGCAGCGCTCCAACAGGGGGGAGCACAGATACGCAGTATTTT. Its protein product is CSAPTGGSTDTQYF.